Given below is one T cell receptor beta chain in context. Assignments of participants to cohorts depended upon their own reported clinical history. Measured with immunoSEQ multiplex PCR; TCRdb has only the in-frame clones, and not every one. The table includes about 320,000 clones, over 70% detected once. This CDR3 spans 15 amino acids. Germline V gives CDR1 KGHDR, CDR2 SFDVKD. The V gene lost 7 bases and the J gene lost 0 bases, with 9 bases spanning the gap. The data stem from a study of blood T cell repertoires in COVID-19. The sequencing input was PBMCs or T cells enriched from blood (not recorded which). V is TRBV24-1 and J is TRBJ2-6; D perhaps matches TRBD1 (5 bases). The clonotype was recovered from a man aged 30-40 years who had recovered from COVID-19. The CDR3 loop is CATSPGNSGANVLTF. The CDR3 DNA is TGTGCCACCAGCCCAGGGAACTCTGGGGCCAACGTCCTGACTTTC.